This T cell receptor beta chain was captured by sequencing in a study of blood T cell repertoires in COVID-19. At the level of the study: Material from acute and convalescent COVID-19 was sourced from the United States, Italy and Spain. PBMCs, B-cell-depleted T cells, or T cells were the source of the cDNA or gDNA that made up the material.

Original processing notes: From reference gene primer amplification, estimates of nucleated cell counts were derived. Here immunoSEQ multiplex PCR was the method, and the copy in TCRdb shows in-frame clones only, minus some. V, J and clone size reflect that table, while D and trimming were determined from the DNA. The sample records roughly 23,000 clones, 85% to 95% being singletons. V was pared by 5 bases and J by 3 bases, with 9 bases of the junction left unmatched. Germline CDR1 reads SGHTA; CDR2 reads FQGTGA. This CDR3 has 16 amino acids. Sequenced sample: peripheral blood. This chain uses TRBV7-3 with TRBJ2-3, with 9 nucleotides matching TRBD2. This receptor was obtained from a woman aged 50 to 60 with active COVID-19. CDR3 coding DNA: TGTGCCAGCAGCCAAACGGCGGGGGGGCTGACAGATACGCAGTATTTT. It yields the protein CASSQTAGGLTDTQYF.